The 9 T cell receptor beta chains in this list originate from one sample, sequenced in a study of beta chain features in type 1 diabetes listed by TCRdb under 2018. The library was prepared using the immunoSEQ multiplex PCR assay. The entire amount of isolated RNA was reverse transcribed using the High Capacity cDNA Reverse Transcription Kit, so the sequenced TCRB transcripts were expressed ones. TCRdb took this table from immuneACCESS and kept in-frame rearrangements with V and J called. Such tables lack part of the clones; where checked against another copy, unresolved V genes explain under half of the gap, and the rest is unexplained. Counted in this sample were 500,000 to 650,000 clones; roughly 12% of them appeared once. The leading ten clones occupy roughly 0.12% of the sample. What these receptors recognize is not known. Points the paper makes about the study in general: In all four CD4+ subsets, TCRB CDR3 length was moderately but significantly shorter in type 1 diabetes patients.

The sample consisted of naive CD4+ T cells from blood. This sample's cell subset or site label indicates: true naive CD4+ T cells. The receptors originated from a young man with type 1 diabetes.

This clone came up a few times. The CDR3 bases are TGTGCCAGCAGCCCCCGGGCTAGCACAGATACGCAGTATTTT. It codes for CASSPRASTDTQYF. The gene calls are TRBV7-2 and TRBJ2-3; D gene ambiguous. Trimming left V 5 bases short and J 0 bases short, with 9 bases between. Germline V gives CDR1 SGHTA, CDR2 FQGNSA. The CDR3 loop spans 14 amino acids.

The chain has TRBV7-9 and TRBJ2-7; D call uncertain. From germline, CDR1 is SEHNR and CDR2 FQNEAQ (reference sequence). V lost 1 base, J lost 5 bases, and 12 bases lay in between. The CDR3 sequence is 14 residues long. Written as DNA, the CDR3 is TGTGCCAGCAGCTTAGGGGCCCAACGGAACGAGCAGTACTTC. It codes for CASSLGAQRNEQYF.

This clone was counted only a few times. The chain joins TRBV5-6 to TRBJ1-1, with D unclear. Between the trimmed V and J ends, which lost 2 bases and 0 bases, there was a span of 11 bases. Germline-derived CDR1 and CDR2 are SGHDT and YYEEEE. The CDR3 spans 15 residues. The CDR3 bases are TGTGCCAGCAGCTTACCGGGAGTCGTGAACACTGAAGCTTTCTTT. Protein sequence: CASSLPGVVNTEAFF.

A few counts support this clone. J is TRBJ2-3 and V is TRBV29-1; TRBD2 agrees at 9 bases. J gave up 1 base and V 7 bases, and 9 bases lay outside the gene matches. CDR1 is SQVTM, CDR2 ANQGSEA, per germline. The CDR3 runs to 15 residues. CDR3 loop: CSAPAGGRGTDTQYF. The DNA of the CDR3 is TGCAGCGCTCCGGCGGGGGGGCGTGGCACAGATACGCAGTATTTT.

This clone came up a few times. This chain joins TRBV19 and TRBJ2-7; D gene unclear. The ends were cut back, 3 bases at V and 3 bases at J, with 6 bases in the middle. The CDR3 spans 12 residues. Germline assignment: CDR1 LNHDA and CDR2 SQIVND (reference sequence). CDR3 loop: CASSMPFYEQYF. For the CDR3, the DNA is TGTGCCAGTAGTATGCCCTTCTACGAGCAGTACTTC.

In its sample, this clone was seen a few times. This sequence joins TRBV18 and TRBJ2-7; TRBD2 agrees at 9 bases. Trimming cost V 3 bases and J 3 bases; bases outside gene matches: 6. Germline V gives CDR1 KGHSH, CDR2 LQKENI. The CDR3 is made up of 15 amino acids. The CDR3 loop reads CASSPLAGADYEQYF. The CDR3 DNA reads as TGTGCCAGCTCACCCTTAGCGGGGGCGGACTACGAGCAGTACTTC.

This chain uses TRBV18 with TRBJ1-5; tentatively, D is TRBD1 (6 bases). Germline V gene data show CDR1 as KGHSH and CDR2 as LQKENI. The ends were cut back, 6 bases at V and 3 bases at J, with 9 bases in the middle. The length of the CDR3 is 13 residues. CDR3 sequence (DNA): TGTGCCAGCTCCCTGGGGGCCAATCAGCCCCAGCATTTT. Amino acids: CASSLGANQPQHF. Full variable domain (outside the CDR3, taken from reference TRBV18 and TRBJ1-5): NAGVMQNPRHLVRRRGQEARLRCSPMKGHSHVYWYRQLPEEGLKFMVYLQKENIIDESGMPKERFSAEFPKEGPSILRIQQVVRGDSAAYFCASSLGANQPQHFGDGTRLSIL.

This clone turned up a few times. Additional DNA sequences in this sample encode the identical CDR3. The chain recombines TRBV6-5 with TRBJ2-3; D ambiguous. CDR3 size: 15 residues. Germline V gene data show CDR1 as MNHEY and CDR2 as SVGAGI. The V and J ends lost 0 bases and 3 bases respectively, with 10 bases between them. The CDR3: CASSYSSGVTDTQYF. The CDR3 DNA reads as TGTGCCAGCAGTTACTCGTCAGGAGTTACAGATACGCAGTATTTT.

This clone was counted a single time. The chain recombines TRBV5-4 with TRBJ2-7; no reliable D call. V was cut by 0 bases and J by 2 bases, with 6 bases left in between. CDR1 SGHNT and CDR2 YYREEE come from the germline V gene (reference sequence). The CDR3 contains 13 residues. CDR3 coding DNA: TGTGCCAGCAGCTTGGGGGTCGCCTACGAGCAGTACTTC. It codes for CASSLGVAYEQYF. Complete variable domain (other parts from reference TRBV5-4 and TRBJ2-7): ETGVTQSPTHLIKTRGQQVTLRCSSQSGHNTVSWYQQALGQGPQFIFQYYREEENGRGNFPPRFSGLQFPNYSSELNVNALELDDSALYLCASSLGVAYEQYFGPGTRLTVT.